Presented here are 6 T cell receptor beta chains from one specimen sequenced in a study of blood T cell repertoires in COVID-19. The method was immunoSEQ multiplex PCR; TCRdb's version includes in-frame clones alone and lacks a portion of them. In the table there are 170,000 or so clones, approximately 86% of which are singletons. The sequenced sample was peripheral blood. All receptors come from a man between 60 and 75 years old with COVID-19, enrolled during active disease.

This chain uses TRBV7-2 with TRBJ2-1; TRBD2 matches 8 bases. There are 15 residues in the CDR3. The V and J ends lost 3 bases and 10 bases, in that order; junction bases with no gene match: 11. The germline V gene encodes CDR1 SGHTA and CDR2 FQGNSA. DNA of the CDR3: TGTGCCAGCAGCTTGGGACTATGGGGCGGGAGGGAGCAGTTCTTC. Translated: CASSLGLWGGREQFF.

The CDR3 DNA sequence: TGTGCCAGCAGCTTGTCGTACAGCTTTAATGAAAAACTGTTTTTT. Its protein product is CASSLSYSFNEKLFF. The rearrangement joins TRBV5-4 to TRBJ1-4; no reliable D call. V was shortened by 1 base and J by 4 bases, with 11 bases between the two germline ends. CDR3 length: 15 amino acids. Germline-derived CDR1 and CDR2 are SGHNT and YYREEE (reference sequence).

The rearrangement uses TRBV12-3 or TRBV12-4 and TRBJ1-2; maybe TRBD1 (5 bases). Trimming removed 2 bases at V and 8 bases at J, with 12 bases between. This CDR3 has 13 residues. The CDR3 sequence is CASSLYPGIGYTF. Here the CDR3 DNA reads TGTGCCAGCAGTTTATATCCAGGGATCGGCTACACCTTC.

V usage is TRBV7-2 and J usage is TRBJ2-2; D unresolved. V lost 5 bases, J lost 0 bases, and 13 bases lay in between. CDR1 is SGHTA, CDR2 FQGNSA, per germline. The CDR3 consists of 16 residues. The CDR3 protein is CASSSSMAANTGELFF. The CDR3, as DNA: TGTGCCAGCAGCAGCTCGATGGCGGCGAACACCGGGGAGCTGTTTTTT.

This chain joins TRBV28 and TRBJ2-2; the match to TRBD1 covers 9 bases. Germline V lookup: CDR1 MDHEN, CDR2 SYDVKM. V gave up 4 bases and J gave up 4 bases; unmatched junction bases: 10. The length of the CDR3 is 17 residues. CDR3 sequence: CASSSPPGQGLTGELFF. In DNA form, the CDR3 reads TGTGCCAGCAGTTCCCCACCGGGACAGGGACTCACCGGGGAGCTGTTTTTT.

J is TRBJ1-1 and V is TRBV6-4; D remains ambiguous. The CDR3 extends over 17 amino acids. Germline assignment: CDR1 MRHNA and CDR2 SNTAGT. Trimming took off 2 bases at V and 5 bases at J, with 21 bases between the two ends. The CDR3 reads CASSDAPLARGGTEAFF. The CDR3 coding sequence is TGTGCCAGCAGTGACGCCCCCTTAGCGCGGGGAGGTACTGAAGCTTTCTTT.